The text below deals with one TCR beta chain. This sample is drawn from a study of OX40 agonist ivuxolimab in advanced cancers. Across the study: The group had a mean age of 60 years, ranged from about 20 to 90, and was less than 85% male.

In germline, CDR1 is SGHDN, CDR2 FVKESK. V lost 1 base, J lost 3 bases, and 13 bases lay in between. The CDR3 is made up of 15 amino acids. Sequencing used immunoSEQ multiplex PCR; TCRdb keeps in-frame clones, though not all of them. The repertoire holds approximately 33,000 clones, with 88% as singletons. The TCR was taken from an adult with an advanced solid tumor such as melanoma, head and neck, liver or kidney cancer. Sequences were derived from CD4+ or CD8+ T cells sorted from blood, sampled in a trial of the OX40 agonist ivuxolimab. The J gene is TRBJ2-7, the V gene TRBV14; D not certain. This CDR3 reads CASSQGYPKGYEQYF. Here the CDR3 DNA reads TGTGCCAGCAGCCAAGGTTACCCCAAAGGCTACGAGCAGTACTTC.